Below are 5 T cell receptor beta chains sequenced from a single sample in a study of blood T cell repertoires in COVID-19. Sequencing was performed with immunoSEQ multiplex PCR; in TCRdb, only in-frame clones are kept and a portion is missing. Among approximately 400,000 clones listed, 70% to 90% were seen once. Sequenced: PBMCs or T cells enriched from blood (not recorded which). These receptor sequences come from a man younger than 45 who had recovered from COVID-19.

The chain joins TRBV7-4 to TRBJ1-5, with a possible D match to TRBD1 (6 bases). Trimming left V 5 bases short and J 6 bases short, with 14 bases between. CDR1 and CDR2 (germline): SGHVT, SQSDAQ. The CDR3 has 14 residues. This CDR3 reads CASSPGRGPQPQHF. The CDR3 coding sequence is TGTGCCAGCAGCCCCGGGCGGGGGCCTCAGCCCCAGCATTTT.

This clone has a handful of counts. The chain has TRBV7-8 and TRBJ1-2; D is uncertain. Trimming removed 2 bases from V and 2 bases from J, with 9 bases in between. Per the germline V gene, CDR1 is SGHVS and CDR2 is FQNEAQ. CDR3 length: 14 residues. CDR3 amino acids: CASSLNWANYGYTF. DNA for the CDR3: TGTGCCAGCAGCTTAAACTGGGCCAACTATGGCTACACCTTC.

The V and J genes are TRBV7-2 and TRBJ2-7; D is uncertain. V gave up 0 bases and J gave up 3 bases, with 6 bases separating them. Germline loops: CDR1 SGHTA, CDR2 FQGNSA. This CDR3 region has 13 residues. The chain's CDR3 is CASSLAAGYEQYF. The CDR3, as DNA: TGTGCCAGCAGCTTAGCCGCCGGCTACGAGCAGTACTTC.

The chain employs TRBV5-1 and TRBJ1-1; D uncertain. CDR1 is SGHRS and CDR2 is YFSETQ in the germline V gene. V dropped 0 bases and J dropped 7 bases, with 7 bases sitting between them. CDR3 length: 12 amino acids. The CDR3: CASSLDLSEAFF. Here the CDR3 DNA reads TGCGCCAGCAGCTTGGACCTCAGTGAAGCTTTCTTT. The full variable domain, completed using reference TRBV5-1 and TRBJ1-1, is KAGVTQTPRYLIKTRGQQVTLSCSPISGHRSVSWYQQTPGQGLQFLFEYFSETQRNKGNFPGRFSGRQFSNSRSEMNVSTLELGDSALYLCASSLDLSEAFFGQGTRLTVV.

The chain has TRBV9 and TRBJ2-7, with D tentatively TRBD1 (5 bases). The CDR3 runs 15 residues. Germline V lookup: CDR1 SGDLS, CDR2 YYNGEE. V lost 0 bases to trimming and J lost 1 base, with 11 bases between them. The CDR3 sequence: CASSVEGQVSYEQYF. Written as DNA, the CDR3 is TGTGCCAGCAGCGTAGAGGGGCAGGTATCCTACGAGCAGTACTTC.